These 16 T cell receptor beta chains originate from one sample sequenced in a study of blood T cell repertoires in COVID-19. Assay used: immunoSEQ multiplex PCR; TCRdb lists only in-frame clones, some missing. The repertoire holds some 160,000 clones, with around 84% as singletons. Sequenced material: PBMCs or T cells enriched from blood (not recorded which). These receptor sequences come from a woman between 50 and 59 years old who had recovered from COVID-19.

The sample holds a few counts of this clone. The CDR3 bases are TGTGCCAGCTCGATCGGACTAGCGGGAGTATTCGAGCAGTACTTC. Its protein product is CASSIGLAGVFEQYF. The chain couples TRBV18 to TRBJ2-7; 13 nucleotides line up with TRBD2. Germline assignment: CDR1 KGHSH and CDR2 LQKENI. The CDR3 runs 15 residues. The V gene end was trimmed by 6 bases and the J gene end by 6 bases; junction bases not matched to a gene: 8.

To note about this clone: Its ends do not fully match the called genes, so a read error is possible. The chain employs TRBV19 and TRBJ1-4; TRBD1 is a possible D gene (6 bases). The CDR3 sequence is 17 residues long. CDR1 is LNHDA, CDR2 SQIVND, per germline (reference sequence). CDR3 residues: CASSINPPGTTHEKLFF. For the CDR3, the DNA is TGTGCCAGTAGTATTAACCCCCCCGGGACAACTCATGAAAAACTGTTTTTT.

V and J are TRBV19 and TRBJ1-1, with a weak D call TRBD1 (5 bases). Germline CDR1 and CDR2: LNHDA and SQIVND (reference sequence). Trimming took 1 base from V and 3 from J, leaving 15 bases between them. The CDR3 is made up of 16 amino acids. In nucleotides, the CDR3 is TGTGCCAGTAGTATAGCGGGGGTTGACAGACACACTGAAGCTTTCTTT. Its protein product is CASSIAGVDRHTEAFF.

The chain uses TRBV11-3 and TRBJ2-3, with unresolved D. There are 13 residues in the CDR3. Germline lookup yields CDR1 SGHNT and CDR2 YENEEA. Trimming removed 0 bases from V and 6 bases from J, with 7 bases in between. CDR3 region: CASSLDSLDTQYF. CDR3 sequence (DNA): TGTGCCAGCAGCTTAGATTCCCTGGATACGCAGTATTTT.

V gene TRBV27 combines with J gene TRBJ2-7, with D perhaps TRBD2 (6 bases). There are 14 residues in the CDR3. The germline V gene encodes CDR1 MNHEY and CDR2 SMNVEV (reference sequence). The V and J ends lost 6 bases and 5 bases respectively, with 17 bases between them. The DNA of the CDR3 is TGTGCCAGCAGATCCGGGACTGCGGACCACGAGCAGTACTTC. Translation gives CASRSGTADHEQYF.

The chain employs TRBV21-1 and TRBJ1-5; no DNA check was done on the table's D call, TRBD1. TRBV21-1 is noted as a pseudogene. The CDR3 runs to 17 residues. CDR3 in DNA: TGTGCCAGCAGCAAAGATCGGACAGGGGGGGGCAATCAGCCCCAGCATTTT. It translates to CASSKDRTGGGNQPQHF.

The chain carries TRBV5-6 and TRBJ1-6; D gene ambiguous. The germline V and J ends were trimmed by 0 bases and 6 bases, with 16 bases remaining between them. Germline CDR1 and CDR2: SGHDT and YYEEEE. There are 17 residues in the CDR3. Written as DNA, the CDR3 is TGTGCCAGCAGCTTGGCCGGCGGGATGCGGAGTAATTCACCCCTCCACTTT. Amino acid sequence: CASSLAGGMRSNSPLHF.

The gene calls are TRBV7-2 and TRBJ2-7, with D possibly TRBD1 on 6 matching bases. The CDR3 has 14 residues. V was cut by 0 bases and J by 6 bases, with 12 bases left in between. The germline V gene has CDR1 SGHTA and CDR2 FQGNSA. CDR3 sequence: CASSLAGALIEQYF. CDR3 nucleotide sequence: TGTGCCAGCAGCTTAGCGGGGGCCCTGATCGAGCAGTACTTC.

This clone was observed a few times. This chain joins TRBV18 and TRBJ1-5; tentatively, D is TRBD1 (5 bases). V lost 3 bases, J lost 9 bases, and 21 bases lay in between. The CDR3 sequence is 16 residues long. CDR1 KGHSH and CDR2 LQKENI come from the germline V gene. Here the CDR3 reads CASSPRQTGDGGPQHF. The CDR3 bases are TGTGCCAGCTCACCCCGACAGACCGGAGATGGTGGGCCCCAGCATTTT. Filled out from reference TRBV18 and TRBJ1-5, the complete variable domain reads NAGVMQNPRHLVRRRGQEARLRCSPMKGHSHVYWYRQLPEEGLKFMVYLQKENIIDESGMPKERFSAEFPKEGPSILRIQQVVRGDSAAYFCASSPRQTGDGGPQHFGDGTRLSIL.

The V call is TRBV3-1 (or the pseudogene TRBV3-2), the J call TRBJ1-1, with D possibly being TRBD1 (5 bases). CDR3 length: 17 residues. With 1 base removed from V and 0 bases from J, the gap between germline ends came to 15 bases. Germline CDR1 reads LGHDT; CDR2 reads YNNKEL (reference sequence). Here the CDR3 DNA reads TGTGCCAGCAGCCAAGTTGCTGCAGGGCCTATGAACACTGAAGCTTTCTTT. Amino acids: CASSQVAAGPMNTEAFF.

This sequence joins TRBV6-5 and TRBJ1-2, with TRBD1 identical over 7 bases. The germline CDR1 and CDR2 sequences are MNHEY and SVGAGI. The CDR3 has 14 amino acids. V lost 6 bases to trimming and J lost 0 bases; unmatched junction nucleotides: 4. CDR3 residues: CASSPGTANYGYTF. In nucleotides, the CDR3 is TGTGCCAGCAGCCCCGGGACAGCTAACTATGGCTACACCTTC.

The chain employs TRBV4-2 and TRBJ2-3; the D gene is possibly TRBD2 (7 bases). The CDR3 spans 19 residues. V dropped 0 bases and J dropped 2 bases, with 21 bases sitting between them. Germline V gene lookup returns CDR1 LGHNA and CDR2 YNFKEQ. In DNA, the CDR3 is TGTGCCAGCAGCCAAGAAGGGGGGGGAGGTCGGGGCTTCACAGATACGCAGTATTTT. Protein: CASSQEGGGGRGFTDTQYF.

The V call is TRBV5-4, the J call TRBJ2-2; D may be TRBD1 (6 bases). The germline V and J ends were trimmed by 0 bases and 3 bases, with 9 bases remaining between them. Germline V gene data show CDR1 as SGHNT and CDR2 as YYREEE (reference sequence). The CDR3 totals 15 residues. CDR3 loop: CASSLGTEYTGELFF. Written as DNA, the CDR3 is TGTGCCAGCAGCTTGGGGACAGAATACACCGGGGAGCTGTTTTTT.

The V call is TRBV10-3, the J call TRBJ2-7; D is unclear. Germline V CDR1 and CDR2: ENHRY, SYGVKD. Trimming left V 3 bases short and J 1 base short, with 4 bases between. The CDR3 spans 12 residues. This CDR3 reads CAISDLSYEQYF. CDR3 nucleotide sequence: TGTGCCATCAGTGATCTGTCCTACGAGCAGTACTTC.

The chain couples TRBV28 to TRBJ1-6, with unresolved D. Germline-derived CDR1 and CDR2 are MDHEN and SYDVKM. The CDR3 loop spans 13 amino acids. Trimming removed 5 bases from V and 9 bases from J, with 11 bases in between. CDR3 DNA sequence: TGTGCCAGCAGTCCTCGAAAGAGTTCACCCCTCCACTTT. It translates to CASSPRKSSPLHF.

The chain carries TRBV5-1 and TRBJ1-2; possible D gene TRBD1, 6 bases. Germline assignment: CDR1 SGHRS and CDR2 YFSETQ. Trimming left V 1 base short and J 6 bases short, with 13 bases between. The CDR3 totals 14 residues. The CDR3: CASSLRQGGDGYTF. Written as DNA, the CDR3 is TGCGCCAGCAGCTTGCGTCAAGGGGGGGATGGCTACACCTTC.